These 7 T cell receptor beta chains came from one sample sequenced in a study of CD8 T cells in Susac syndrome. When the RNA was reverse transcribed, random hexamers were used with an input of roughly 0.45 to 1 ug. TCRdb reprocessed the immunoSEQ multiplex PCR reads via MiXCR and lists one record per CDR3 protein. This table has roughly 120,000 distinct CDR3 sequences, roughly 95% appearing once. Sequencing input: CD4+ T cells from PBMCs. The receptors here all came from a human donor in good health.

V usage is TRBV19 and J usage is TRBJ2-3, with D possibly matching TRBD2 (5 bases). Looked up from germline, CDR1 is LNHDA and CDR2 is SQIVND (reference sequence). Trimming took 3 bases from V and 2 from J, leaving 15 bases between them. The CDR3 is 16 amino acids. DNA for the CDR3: TGTGCCAGTAGTATCATTCCGGGATCACTCACAGATACGCAGTATTTT. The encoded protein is CASSIIPGSLTDTQYF. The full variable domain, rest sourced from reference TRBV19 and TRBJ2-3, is DGGITQSPKYLFRKEGQNVTLSCEQNLNHDAMYWYRQDPGQGLRLIYYSQIVNDFQKGDIAEGYSVSREKKESFPLTVTSAQKNPTAFYLCASSIIPGSLTDTQYFGPGTRLTVL.

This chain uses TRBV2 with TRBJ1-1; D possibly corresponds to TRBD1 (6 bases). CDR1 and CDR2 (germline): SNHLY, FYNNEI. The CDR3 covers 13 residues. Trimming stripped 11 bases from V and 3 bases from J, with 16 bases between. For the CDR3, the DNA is TGTGCCGGCGGCAGGGGATGGGACACTGAAGCTTTCTTT. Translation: CAGGRGWDTEAFF.

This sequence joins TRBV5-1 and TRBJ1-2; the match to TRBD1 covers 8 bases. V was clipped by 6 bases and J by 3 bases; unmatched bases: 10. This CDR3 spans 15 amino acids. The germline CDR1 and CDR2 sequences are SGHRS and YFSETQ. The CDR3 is CASTGGDRIDYGYTF. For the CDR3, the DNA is TGCGCCAGCACCGGGGGGGACAGGATAGACTATGGCTACACCTTC.

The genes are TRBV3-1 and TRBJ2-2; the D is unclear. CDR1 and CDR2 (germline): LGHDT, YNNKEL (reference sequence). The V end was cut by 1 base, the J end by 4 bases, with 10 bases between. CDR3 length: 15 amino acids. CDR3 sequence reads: CASSQVVWVTGELFF. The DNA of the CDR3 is TGTGCCAGCAGCCAAGTTGTTTGGGTCACCGGGGAGCTGTTTTTT.

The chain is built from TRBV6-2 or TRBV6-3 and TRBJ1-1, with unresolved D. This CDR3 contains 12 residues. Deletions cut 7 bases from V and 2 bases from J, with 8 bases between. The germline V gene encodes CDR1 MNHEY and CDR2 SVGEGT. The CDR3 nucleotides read TGTGCCAGCAAACAAACTAACACTGAAGCTTTCTTT. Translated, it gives CASKQTNTEAFF.

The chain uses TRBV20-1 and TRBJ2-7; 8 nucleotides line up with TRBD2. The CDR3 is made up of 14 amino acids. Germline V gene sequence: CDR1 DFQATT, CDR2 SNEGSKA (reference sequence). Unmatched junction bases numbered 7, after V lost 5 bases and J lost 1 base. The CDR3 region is CSAQRGGRSYEQYF. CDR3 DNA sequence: TGCAGTGCTCAACGGGGGGGCAGGTCCTACGAGCAGTACTTC.

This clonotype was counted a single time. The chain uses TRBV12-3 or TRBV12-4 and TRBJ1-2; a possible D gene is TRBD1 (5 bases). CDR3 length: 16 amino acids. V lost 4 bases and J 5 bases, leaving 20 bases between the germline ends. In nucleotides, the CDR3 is TGTGCCAGCAGTTCAGTCCGGCGGGGCGGGGGGTATGGCTACACCTTC. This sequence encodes CASSSVRRGGGYGYTF.